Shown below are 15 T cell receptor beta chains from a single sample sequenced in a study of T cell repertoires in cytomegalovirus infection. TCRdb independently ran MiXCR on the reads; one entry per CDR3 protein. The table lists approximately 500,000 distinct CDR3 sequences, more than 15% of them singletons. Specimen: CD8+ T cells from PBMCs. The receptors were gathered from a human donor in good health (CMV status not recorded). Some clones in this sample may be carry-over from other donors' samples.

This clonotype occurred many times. The DNA for the CDR3 is TGTGCCAGCGTCCTATGGGGTGACAATGAGCAGTTCTTC. This gives the protein CASVLWGDNEQFF. The V and J genes are TRBV11-2 and TRBJ2-1, with D uncertain. The CDR3 consists of 13 residues. Germline assignment: CDR1 SGHAT and CDR2 FQNNGV. The V end lost 8 bases, the J end lost 5 bases, and 13 bases lay between the germline ends.

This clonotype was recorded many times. CDR3 in amino acids: CASSYAQSAEAFF. Here the CDR3 DNA reads TGTGCCAGCAGTTACGCCCAGAGCGCTGAAGCTTTCTTT. V gene TRBV6-5 combines with J gene TRBJ1-1, with no clear D. Looked up from germline, CDR1 is MNHEY and CDR2 is SVGAGI. Trimming shortened V by 2 bases and J by 6 bases, and 10 bases separated the two germline ends. The CDR3 spans 13 residues.

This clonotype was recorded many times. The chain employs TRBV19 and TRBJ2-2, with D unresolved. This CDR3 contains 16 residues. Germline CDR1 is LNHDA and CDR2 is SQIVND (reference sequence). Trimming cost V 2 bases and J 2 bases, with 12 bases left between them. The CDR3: CASSIYRGLNTGELFF. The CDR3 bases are TGTGCCAGTAGTATATACCGCGGTCTAAACACCGGGGAGCTGTTTTTT.

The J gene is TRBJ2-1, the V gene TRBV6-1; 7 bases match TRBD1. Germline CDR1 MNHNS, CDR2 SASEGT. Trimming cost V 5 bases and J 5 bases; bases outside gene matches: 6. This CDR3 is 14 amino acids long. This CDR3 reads CASSFGQGDNEQFF. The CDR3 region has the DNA TGTGCCAGCAGTTTCGGCCAGGGGGACAATGAGCAGTTCTTC.

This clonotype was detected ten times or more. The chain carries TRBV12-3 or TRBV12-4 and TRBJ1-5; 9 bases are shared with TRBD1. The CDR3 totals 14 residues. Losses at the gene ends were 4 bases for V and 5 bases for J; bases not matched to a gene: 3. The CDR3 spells CASSSRQGDQPQHF. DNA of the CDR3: TGTGCCAGCAGTTCCAGACAGGGGGATCAGCCCCAGCATTTT.

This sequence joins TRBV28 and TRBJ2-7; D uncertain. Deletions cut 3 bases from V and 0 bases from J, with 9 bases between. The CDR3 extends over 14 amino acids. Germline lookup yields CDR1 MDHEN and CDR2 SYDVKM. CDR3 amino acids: CASSFRWVSYEQYF. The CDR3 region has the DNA TGTGCCAGCAGTTTCCGATGGGTCTCCTACGAGCAGTACTTC. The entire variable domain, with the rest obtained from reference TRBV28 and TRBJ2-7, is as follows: DVKVTQSSRYLVKRTGEKVFLECVQDMDHENMFWYRQDPGLGLRLIYFSYDVKMKEKGDIPEGYSVSREKKERFSLILESASTNQTSMYLCASSFRWVSYEQYFGPGTRLTVT.

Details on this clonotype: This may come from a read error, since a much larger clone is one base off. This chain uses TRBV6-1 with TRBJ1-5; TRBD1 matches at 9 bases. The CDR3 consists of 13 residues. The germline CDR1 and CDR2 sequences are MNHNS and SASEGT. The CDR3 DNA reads TGTGCCAGCAGGGGGGACAGGGTTCAGCTCCAGCATTTT. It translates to CASRGDRVQLQHF.

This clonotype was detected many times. The DNA of the CDR3 is TGTGCCAGCAGTTTAGGGACAGGGTCGCATGGCTACACCTTC. It codes for CASSLGTGSHGYTF. V is TRBV27 and J is TRBJ1-2; 9 bases are a match to TRBD1. Germline assignment: CDR1 MNHEY and CDR2 SMNVEV (reference sequence). J was trimmed by 6 bases and V by 2 bases; bases with no gene match: 4. The CDR3 extends over 14 amino acids.

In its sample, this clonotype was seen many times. DNA of the CDR3: TGTGCCAGCAGTTCCGGGACTTTAAGCGGGGCCGGGGAGCTGTTTTTT. This sequence encodes CASSSGTLSGAGELFF. The chain joins TRBV6-6 to TRBJ2-2, with 7 bases aligning to TRBD2. This CDR3 is built from 16 residues. J gave up 6 bases and V 4 bases, and 11 bases lay outside the gene matches. Germline V lookup: CDR1 MNHNY, CDR2 SVGAGI (reference sequence).

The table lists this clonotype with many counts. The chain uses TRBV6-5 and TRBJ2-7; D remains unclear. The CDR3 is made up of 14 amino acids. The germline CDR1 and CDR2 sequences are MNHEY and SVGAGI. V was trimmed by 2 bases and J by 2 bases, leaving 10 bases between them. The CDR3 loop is CASSYPEAPYEQYF. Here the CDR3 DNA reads TGTGCCAGCAGTTACCCCGAGGCCCCCTACGAGCAGTACTTC.

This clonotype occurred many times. The CDR3 here is CASSFQREVLNTGELFF. CDR3 nucleotide sequence: TGTGCCAGCAGTTTTCAGAGGGAAGTGCTAAACACCGGGGAGCTGTTTTTT. This chain joins TRBV28 and TRBJ2-2, with D possibly being TRBD2 (5 bases). The V and J ends lost 3 bases and 2 bases respectively, with 16 bases between them. CDR1 and CDR2 from the germline V gene are MDHEN and SYDVKM. The CDR3 totals 17 residues.

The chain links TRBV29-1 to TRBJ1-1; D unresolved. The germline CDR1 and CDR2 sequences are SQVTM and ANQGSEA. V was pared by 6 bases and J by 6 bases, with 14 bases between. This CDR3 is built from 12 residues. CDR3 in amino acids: CSVNGQRAEAFF. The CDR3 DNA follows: TGCAGCGTGAATGGGCAGCGGGCTGAAGCTTTCTTT.

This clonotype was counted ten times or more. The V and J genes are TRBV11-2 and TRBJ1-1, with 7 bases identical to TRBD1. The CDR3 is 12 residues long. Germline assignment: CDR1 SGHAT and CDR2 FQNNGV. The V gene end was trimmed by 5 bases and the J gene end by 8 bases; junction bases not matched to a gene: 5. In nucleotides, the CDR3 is TGTGCCAGCAGCCAAGGGACAGTCGAAGCTTTCTTT. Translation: CASSQGTVEAFF.

CDR3 loop: CASPDGSYTEAFF. CDR3 sequence (DNA): TGTGCCAGCCCCGATGGCAGTTACACTGAAGCTTTCTTT. This chain connects TRBV2 to TRBJ1-1, with D unresolved. Trimming removed 8 bases at V and 3 bases at J, with 13 bases between. CDR3 length: 13 amino acids. The germline V gene encodes CDR1 SNHLY and CDR2 FYNNEI.

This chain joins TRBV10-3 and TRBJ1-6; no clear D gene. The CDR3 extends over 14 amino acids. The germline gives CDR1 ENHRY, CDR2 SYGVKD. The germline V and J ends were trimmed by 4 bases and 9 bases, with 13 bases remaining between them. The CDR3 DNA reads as TGTGCCATCAGTGGATCGTCCCCAGGTTCACCCCTCCACTTT. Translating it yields CAISGSSPGSPLHF.